The 22 T cell receptor beta chains reported below all come from one sample, sequenced in a study of blood T cells in healthy people across ages. PCR was performed a second time for 7 to 11 cycles using a sample-barcoded 5' primer and a J-beta primer mix. TCRdb itself ran the 5' RACE reads through MiXCR, one entry per CDR3 protein. This table has approximately 770,000 distinct CDR3 sequences, 58% appearing once. Specimen: blood. The receptors here all came from a man aged 30-40 years in good health.

The rearrangement joins TRBV20-1 to TRBJ1-2; a possible D gene is TRBD1 (6 bases). CDR3 length: 14 residues. Trimming took 3 bases from V and 7 from J, leaving 18 bases between them. Per germline, CDR1 DFQATT and CDR2 SNEGSKA (reference sequence). In DNA form, the CDR3 reads TGCAGTGCTAGGGAACAGGGTCTAGCGGGTGGCTACACCTTC. Its protein is CSAREQGLAGGYTF.

This clonotype came up a few times. This chain uses TRBV6-6 with TRBJ2-1; TRBD2 matches 8 bases. J was trimmed by 7 bases and V by 0 bases; bases with no gene match: 5. In germline, CDR1 is MNHNY, CDR2 SVGAGI (reference sequence). CDR3 length equals 15 residues. CDR3 in amino acids: CASSYSPTSVNEQFF. CDR3 nucleotide sequence: TGTGCCAGCAGTTACTCCCCGACTAGCGTGAATGAGCAGTTCTTC.

The gene calls are TRBV6-5 and TRBJ1-2, with 9 bases aligning to TRBD1. The V and J ends lost 5 bases and 1 base, in that order; junction bases with no gene match: 5. CDR3 length: 15 residues. Germline V lookup: CDR1 MNHEY, CDR2 SVGAGI. CDR3 amino acids: CASSPTGGLNYGYTF. CDR3 DNA: TGTGCCAGCAGTCCCACAGGGGGCCTTAACTATGGCTACACCTTC.

The J gene is TRBJ1-2, the V gene TRBV29-1; D possibly corresponds to TRBD1 (6 bases). Trimming stripped 5 bases from V and 0 bases from J, with 19 bases between. In germline, CDR1 is SQVTM, CDR2 ANQGSEA. The CDR3 spans 16 residues. The CDR3 DNA is TGCAGCGTTTATGGGACAACAGGAGAAACTAACTATGGCTACACCTTC. Encoded protein: CSVYGTTGETNYGYTF.

This clonotype was detected only once. CDR3 residues: CSAKTGSTDTQYF. CDR3 DNA sequence: TGCAGTGCCAAGACAGGGAGTACAGATACGCAGTATTTT. This chain connects TRBV20-1 to TRBJ2-3; 7 bases are a match to TRBD1. Germline CDR1 reads DFQATT; CDR2 reads SNEGSKA (reference sequence). CDR3 length: 13 amino acids. V lost 6 bases and J lost 3; bases outside the gene matches: 6.

The V gene is TRBV20-1, the J gene TRBJ1-5, with TRBD1 matching 7 bases. Per germline, CDR1 DFQATT and CDR2 SNEGSKA (reference sequence). V shed 7 bases, J shed 0 bases, and the junction held 9 bases outside the gene matches. The CDR3 covers 15 residues. CDR3 coding DNA: TGCAGTGTCCTTCCGGGACAGTATAGCAATCAGCCCCAGCATTTT. It translates to CSVLPGQYSNQPQHF.

This CDR3 is CASSVGGQGGCGYTF. CDR3 nucleotides: TGTGCCAGCAGCGTAGGCGGACAGGGCGGATGCGGCTACACCTTC. The V call is TRBV7-9, the J call TRBJ1-2, with 8 nucleotides matching TRBD1. The trim removed 5 bases at V and 8 bases at J, leaving 13 bases unmatched. The germline V gene encodes CDR1 SEHNR and CDR2 FQNEAQ (reference sequence). The length of the CDR3 is 15 residues.

The gene calls are TRBV29-1 and TRBJ2-1, with TRBD2 matching 13 bases. The CDR3 covers 16 residues. The V segment lost 1 base and the J segment 7 bases; nucleotides outside the gene matches: 7. Germline V gives CDR1 SQVTM, CDR2 ANQGSEA. CDR3 amino acids: CSVEAIGLAGVNEQFF. The CDR3 DNA reads as TGCAGCGTTGAAGCTATAGGACTAGCGGGGGTAAATGAGCAGTTCTTC.

This chain links TRBV12-3 or TRBV12-4 with TRBJ2-3; 7 bases map to TRBD1. The CDR3 length is 15 residues. With 6 bases clipped from V and 0 bases from J, the junction kept 6 bases outside the gene matches. Here the CDR3 reads CASRRQGYSTDTQYF. CDR3 DNA sequence: TGTGCCAGCAGGCGACAGGGATATAGCACAGATACGCAGTATTTT.

This clonotype was found once. The rearrangement links TRBV27 to TRBJ2-1; no clear D. CDR1 is MNHEY and CDR2 is SMNVEV in the germline V gene (reference sequence). The V end lost 4 bases, the J end lost 4 bases, and 8 bases lay between the germline ends. The CDR3 extends over 13 amino acids. For the CDR3, the DNA is TGTGCCAGCAGTTCGGACCTTTACAATGAGCAGTTCTTC. This sequence encodes CASSSDLYNEQFF.

As DNA, the CDR3 is TGTGCCAGCAGCCCACGGACTAGCGGGGGGGTCAATGAGCAGTTCTTC. This gives the protein CASSPRTSGGVNEQFF. The chain has TRBV7-9 and TRBJ2-1; 15 positions match TRBD2. The CDR3 consists of 16 residues. Germline CDR1 is SEHNR and CDR2 is FQNEAQ (reference sequence). Trimming at V came to 5 bases and at J to 6 bases, leaving 5 bases not matched to a gene.

The gene calls are TRBV6-6 and TRBJ1-2; a possible D gene is TRBD1 (6 bases). The germline V gene encodes CDR1 MNHNY and CDR2 SVGAGI (reference sequence). The CDR3 is 15 residues long. V lost 2 bases and J lost 3, with 13 bases in between. CDR3 protein: CASSYGTSGDYGYTF. The CDR3 bases are TGTGCCAGCAGTTACGGTACTTCAGGGGACTATGGCTACACCTTC.

J is TRBJ2-5 and V is TRBV5-1, with a possible D match to TRBD1 (5 bases). V gave up 3 bases and J gave up 2 bases, with 11 bases separating them. The CDR3 totals 14 residues. Germline CDR1 and CDR2: SGHRS and YFSETQ. CDR3 residues: CASSSQGAQETQYF. The CDR3 nucleotides read TGCGCCAGCAGCTCCCAAGGGGCGCAAGAGACCCAGTACTTC.

The CDR3 region is CATSDFPGSSYNEQFF. The CDR3 DNA sequence: TGTGCCACCAGTGATTTTCCAGGCAGCTCCTACAATGAGCAGTTCTTC. This chain joins TRBV24-1 and TRBJ2-1; no clear D gene. V lost 1 base and J lost 0, with 9 bases in between. In germline, CDR1 is KGHDR, CDR2 SFDVKD. This CDR3 has 16 amino acids.

The chain combines TRBV29-1 with TRBJ1-2; 8 positions match TRBD1. The CDR3 contains 14 residues. The germline V gene encodes CDR1 SQVTM and CDR2 ANQGSEA. V shed 6 bases, J shed 8 bases, and the junction held 14 bases outside the gene matches. Written as DNA, the CDR3 is TGCAGCGTGCCCCGCTCGACAGGGGAGTACGGCTACACCTTC. Translating it yields CSVPRSTGEYGYTF.

This clonotype occurred many times. V and J are TRBV20-1 and TRBJ1-2, with 7 bases matching TRBD1. The CDR3 covers 14 residues. Germline-derived CDR1 and CDR2 are DFQATT and SNEGSKA (reference sequence). Losses at the gene ends were 5 bases for V and 3 bases for J; bases not matched to a gene: 9. CDR3 nucleotide sequence: TGCAGTGCTGGACGTAGCACAGGGGACTATGGCTACACCTTC. Its protein is CSAGRSTGDYGYTF.

This clonotype has a single count. V usage is TRBV30 and J usage is TRBJ2-5; D call uncertain. The closer fit of TRBJ2-7 to the DNA end suggests the J call may be wrong. This CDR3 contains 12 residues. Germline CDR1 and CDR2: GTSNPN and SVGIG (reference sequence). In DNA form, the CDR3 reads TGTGCTGCCGATTGGGCCTCCTACGAGCAGTACTTC. Its translation is CAADWASYEQYF.

This sequence joins TRBV9 and TRBJ2-1, with no clear D. This CDR3 region has 14 residues. Germline CDR1 reads SGDLS; CDR2 reads YYNGEE. The V and J ends lost 0 bases and 13 bases respectively, with 17 bases between them. DNA for the CDR3: TGTGCCAGCAGCGTAGATGGGCAGCAAGAGACCCAGTTCTTC. This translates into CASSVDGQQETQFF.

This clonotype was counted ten times or more. This chain uses TRBV4-3 with TRBJ2-5; D is possibly TRBD1 (6 bases). CDR3 length: 15 residues. Germline V lookup: CDR1 LGHNA, CDR2 YSLEER. The V gene lost 3 bases and the J gene lost 1 base, with 12 bases spanning the gap. CDR3 nucleotide sequence: TGCGCCAGCAGCCAGCTAACGACAGGCCAAGAGACCCAGTACTTC. The encoded protein is CASSQLTTGQETQYF.

This sequence joins TRBV5-8 and TRBJ2-1; 12 bases agree with TRBD2. V trimming: 9 bases; J trimming: 4 bases; junction bases outside the gene matches: 8. The CDR3 consists of 15 residues. Germline V gene sequence: CDR1 SGHTS, CDR2 YDEGEE. The DNA for the CDR3 is TGTGCCACTAGGAGCCTAGCGGGGGGGTACAATGAGCAGTTCTTC. Translated, it gives CATRSLAGGYNEQFF.

This clonotype has just a few counts. This chain links TRBV6-6 with TRBJ1-1; a possible D gene is TRBD1 (5 bases). The length of the CDR3 is 14 residues. Trimming took 5 bases from V and 0 from J, leaving 10 bases between them. Germline lookup yields CDR1 MNHNY and CDR2 SVGAGI (reference sequence). The CDR3 DNA reads as TGTGCCAGCAGTCAAGGGACGGTGAACACTGAAGCTTTCTTT. Amino acid sequence: CASSQGTVNTEAFF.

This clonotype was recorded a few times. The V call is TRBV10-1, the J call TRBJ2-1; 14 bases fit TRBD2. The CDR3 sequence is 17 residues long. V lost 3 bases and J lost 6; bases outside the gene matches: 7. The V gene's germline CDR1 is WNHNN and CDR2 SYGVQD (reference sequence). CDR3 amino acids: CASSDLGLAGGFNEQFF. The CDR3 region has the DNA TGCGCCAGCAGTGACCTCGGACTAGCGGGGGGATTCAATGAGCAGTTCTTC.